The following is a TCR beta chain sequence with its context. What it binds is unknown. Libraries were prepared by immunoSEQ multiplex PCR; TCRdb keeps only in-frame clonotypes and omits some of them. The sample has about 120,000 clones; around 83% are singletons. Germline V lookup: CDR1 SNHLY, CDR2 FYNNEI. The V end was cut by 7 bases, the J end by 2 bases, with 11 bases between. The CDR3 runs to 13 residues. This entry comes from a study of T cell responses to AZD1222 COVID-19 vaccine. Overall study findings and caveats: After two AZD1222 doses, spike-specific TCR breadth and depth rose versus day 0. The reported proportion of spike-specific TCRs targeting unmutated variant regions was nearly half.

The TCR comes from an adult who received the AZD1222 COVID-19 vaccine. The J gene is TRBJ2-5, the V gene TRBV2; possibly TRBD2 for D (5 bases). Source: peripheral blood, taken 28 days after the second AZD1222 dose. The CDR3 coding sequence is TGTGCCAGCATTGGACTCTCTCAAGAGACCCAGTACTTC. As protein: CASIGLSQETQYF.